This T cell receptor (beta chain) was sequenced in a study of naive and memory T cell subsets. General observations from the study: Naive repertoires, especially CD8, held a few larger clonotypes, possibly memory cells re-expressing CD45RA.

Note on this clonotype: Its antigen is still unknown.

J was trimmed by 3 bases and V by 4 bases; bases with no gene match: 9. Looked up from germline, CDR1 is SGDLS and CDR2 is YYNGEE. The CDR3 is 16 residues long. Both TRBC1 and TRBC2 were covered by a beta constant-region primer of two equimolar oligonucleotides. Nested alpha and beta constant-region primers with the SP2 primer drove four PCR rounds on ligated cDNA. TCRdb recomputed calls from the UMI-ligation and nested PCR reads with MiXCR, one row per CDR3 protein. The sample lists 98,000 or so distinct CDR3 sequences, approximately 11% occurring once. The sequencing sample was made of naive CD4+ T cells from blood. The chain joins TRBV9 to TRBJ2-5; TRBD2 aligns across 10 bases. This clonotype was obtained from a human donor in good health. The chain's CDR3 is CASSPRSSGGEETQYF. CDR3 nucleotide sequence: TGTGCCAGCAGCCCCCGATCAAGCGGGGGGGAAGAGACCCAGTACTTC.